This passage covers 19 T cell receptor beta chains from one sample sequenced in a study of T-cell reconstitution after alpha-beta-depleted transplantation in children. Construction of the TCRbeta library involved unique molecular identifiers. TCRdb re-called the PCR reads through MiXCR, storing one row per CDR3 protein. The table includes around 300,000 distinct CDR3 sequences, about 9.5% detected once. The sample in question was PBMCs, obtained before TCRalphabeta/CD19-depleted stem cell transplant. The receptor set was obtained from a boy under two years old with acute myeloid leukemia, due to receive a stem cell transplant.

The CDR3 sequence is CASSPTHEQFF. In nucleotides, the CDR3 is TGTGCCAGCAGCCCCACTCATGAGCAGTTCTTC. The chain couples TRBV4-2 to TRBJ2-1; D remains ambiguous. The CDR3 runs to 11 residues. Germline-derived CDR1 and CDR2 are LGHNA and YNFKEQ. V shed 4 bases and J shed 8 bases, with 6 bases lying between them.

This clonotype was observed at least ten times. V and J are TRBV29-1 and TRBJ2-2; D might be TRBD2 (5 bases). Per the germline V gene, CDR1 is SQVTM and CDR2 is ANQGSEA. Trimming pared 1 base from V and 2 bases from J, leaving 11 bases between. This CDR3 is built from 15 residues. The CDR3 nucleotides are TGCAGCGTTGAAGTGACCGGGATCAACACCGGGGAGCTGTTTTTT. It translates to CSVEVTGINTGELFF.

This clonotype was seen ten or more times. The CDR3 nucleotides are TGCAGCGTACAAACACGGCTTGCAACTAATGAAAAACTGTTTTTT. Its protein is CSVQTRLATNEKLFF. The rearrangement uses TRBV29-1 and TRBJ1-4; no firm D call. The CDR3 has 15 residues. Germline CDR1 is SQVTM and CDR2 is ANQGSEA. V was cut by 6 bases and J by 0 bases, with 14 bases left in between.

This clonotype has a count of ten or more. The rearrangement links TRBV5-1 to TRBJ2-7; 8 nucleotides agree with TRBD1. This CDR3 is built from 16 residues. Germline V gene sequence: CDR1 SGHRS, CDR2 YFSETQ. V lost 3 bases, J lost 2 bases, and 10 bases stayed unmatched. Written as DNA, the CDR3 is TGCGCCAGCAGCTCCGGGACAGGCCAACTTACCTACGAGCAGTACTTC. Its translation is CASSSGTGQLTYEQYF. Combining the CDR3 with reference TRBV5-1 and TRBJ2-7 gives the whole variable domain KAGVTQTPRYLIKTRGQQVTLSCSPISGHRSVSWYQQTPGQGLQFLFEYFSETQRNKGNFPGRFSGRQFSNSRSEMNVSTLELGDSALYLCASSSGTGQLTYEQYFGPGTRLTVT.

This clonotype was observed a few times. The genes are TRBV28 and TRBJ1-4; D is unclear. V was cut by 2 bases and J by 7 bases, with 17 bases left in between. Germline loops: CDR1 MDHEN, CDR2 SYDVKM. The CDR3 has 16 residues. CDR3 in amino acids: CASSLVTQGLREKLFF. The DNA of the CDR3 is TGTGCCAGCAGTTTAGTTACCCAAGGGTTACGTGAAAAACTGTTTTTT.

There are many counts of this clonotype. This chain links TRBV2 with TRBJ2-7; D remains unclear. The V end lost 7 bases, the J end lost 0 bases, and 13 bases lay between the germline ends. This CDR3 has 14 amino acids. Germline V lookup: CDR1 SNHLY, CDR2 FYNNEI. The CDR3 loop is CASNRDGLSYEQYF. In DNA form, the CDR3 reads TGTGCCAGCAACCGAGATGGCCTCTCCTACGAGCAGTACTTC. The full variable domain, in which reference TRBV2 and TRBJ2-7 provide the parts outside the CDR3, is EPEVTQTPSHQVTQMGQEVILRCVPISNHLYFYWYRQILGQKVEFLVSFYNNEISEKSEIFDDQFSVERPDGSNFTLKIRSTKLEDSAMYFCASNRDGLSYEQYFGPGTRLTVT.

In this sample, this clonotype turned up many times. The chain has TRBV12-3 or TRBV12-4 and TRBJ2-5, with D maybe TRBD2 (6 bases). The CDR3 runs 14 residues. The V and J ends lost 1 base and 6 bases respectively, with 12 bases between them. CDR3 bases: TGTGCCAGCAGTTTAGGACGGGGGAGGCAGACCCAGTACTTC. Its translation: CASSLGRGRQTQYF.

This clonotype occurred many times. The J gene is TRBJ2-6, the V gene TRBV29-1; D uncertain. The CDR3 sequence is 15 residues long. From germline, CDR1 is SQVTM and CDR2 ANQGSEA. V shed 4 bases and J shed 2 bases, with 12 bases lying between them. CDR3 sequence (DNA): TGCAGCGTTGTGCAGTCAGTGACTGGGGCCAACGTCCTGACTTTC. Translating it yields CSVVQSVTGANVLTF.

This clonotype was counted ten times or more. CDR3: CASSQIGRTTYNEQFF. The CDR3 DNA reads as TGCGCCAGCAGCCAAATTGGTCGGACTACCTACAATGAGCAGTTCTTC. The chain has TRBV4-3 and TRBJ2-1; maybe TRBD2 (6 bases). V lost 2 bases to trimming and J lost 2 bases, with 13 bases between them. CDR1 and CDR2 from the germline V gene are LGHNA and YSLEER. The CDR3 length is 16 residues.

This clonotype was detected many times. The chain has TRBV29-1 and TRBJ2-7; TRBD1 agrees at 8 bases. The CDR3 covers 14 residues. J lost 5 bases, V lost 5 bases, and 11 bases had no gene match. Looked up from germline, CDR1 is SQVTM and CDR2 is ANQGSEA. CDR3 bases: TGCAGCGTTCAGGGGGCAGGGCCCCTGGACGAGCAGTACTTC. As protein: CSVQGAGPLDEQYF.

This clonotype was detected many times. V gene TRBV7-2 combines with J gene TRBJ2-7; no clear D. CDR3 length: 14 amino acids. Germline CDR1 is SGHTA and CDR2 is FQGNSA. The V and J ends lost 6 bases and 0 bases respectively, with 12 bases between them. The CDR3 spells CASSLTGFSYEQYF. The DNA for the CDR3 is TGTGCCAGCAGTCTCACGGGTTTCTCCTACGAGCAGTACTTC.

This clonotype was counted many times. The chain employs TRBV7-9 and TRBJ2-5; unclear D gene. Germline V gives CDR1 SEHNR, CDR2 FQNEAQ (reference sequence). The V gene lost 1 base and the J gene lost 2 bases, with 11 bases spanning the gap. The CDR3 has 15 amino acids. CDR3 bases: TGTGCCAGCAGCTTAGGTTGGGCTCTTCAAGAGACCCAGTACTTC. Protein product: CASSLGWALQETQYF.

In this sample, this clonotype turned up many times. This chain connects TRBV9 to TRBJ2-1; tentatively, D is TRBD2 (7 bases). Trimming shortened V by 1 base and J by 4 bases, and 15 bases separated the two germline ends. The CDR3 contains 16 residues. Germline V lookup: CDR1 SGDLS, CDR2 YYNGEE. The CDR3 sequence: CASSVLGGGAYNEQFF. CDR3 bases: TGTGCCAGCAGCGTACTTGGGGGGGGGGCGTACAATGAGCAGTTCTTC.

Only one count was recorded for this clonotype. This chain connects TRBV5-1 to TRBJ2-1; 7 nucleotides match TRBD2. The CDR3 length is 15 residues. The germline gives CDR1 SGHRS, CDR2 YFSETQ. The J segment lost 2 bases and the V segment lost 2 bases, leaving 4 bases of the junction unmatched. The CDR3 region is CASSFLAGPYNEQFF. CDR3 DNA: TGCGCCAGCAGCTTTTTAGCGGGTCCCTACAATGAGCAGTTCTTC.

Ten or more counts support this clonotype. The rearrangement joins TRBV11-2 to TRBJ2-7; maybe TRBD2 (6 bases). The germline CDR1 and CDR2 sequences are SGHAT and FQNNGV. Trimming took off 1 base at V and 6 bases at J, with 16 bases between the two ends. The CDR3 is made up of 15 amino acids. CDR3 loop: CASSLAGTAGGEQYF. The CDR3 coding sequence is TGTGCCAGCAGCTTAGCCGGGACTGCAGGAGGCGAGCAGTACTTC. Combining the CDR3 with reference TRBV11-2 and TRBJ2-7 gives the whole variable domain EAGVAQSPRYKIIEKRQSVAFWCNPISGHATLYWYQQILGQGPKLLIQFQNNGVVDDSQLPKDRFSAERLKGVDSTLKIQPAKLEDSAVYLCASSLAGTAGGEQYFGPGTRLTVT.

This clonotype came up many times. For the CDR3, the DNA is TGTGCCAGCAGCTTAGCAGTCAACCAGCAGTACTTC. As protein: CASSLAVNQQYF. This rearrangement joins TRBV7-9 to TRBJ2-7; D gene ambiguous. Germline V gene data show CDR1 as SEHNR and CDR2 as FQNEAQ (reference sequence). The CDR3 has 12 amino acids. The ends were cut back, 0 bases at V and 8 bases at J, with 8 bases in the middle.

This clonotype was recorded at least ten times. The CDR3 loop is CASSEGLAGTYEQYF. DNA of the CDR3: TGTGCCAGCAGCGAGGGACTAGCGGGGACCTACGAGCAGTACTTC. J is TRBJ2-7 and V is TRBV9, with 13 nucleotides matching TRBD2. V gave up 3 bases and J gave up 2 bases; unmatched junction bases: 2. CDR3 length: 15 amino acids. The germline V gene has CDR1 SGDLS and CDR2 YYNGEE.

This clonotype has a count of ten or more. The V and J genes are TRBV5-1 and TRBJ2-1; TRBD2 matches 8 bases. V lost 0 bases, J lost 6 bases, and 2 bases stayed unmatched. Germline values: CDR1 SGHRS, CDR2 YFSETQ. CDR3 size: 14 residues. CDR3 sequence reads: CASSLGLATNEQFF. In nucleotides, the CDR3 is TGCGCCAGCAGCTTGGGACTAGCGACCAATGAGCAGTTCTTC.

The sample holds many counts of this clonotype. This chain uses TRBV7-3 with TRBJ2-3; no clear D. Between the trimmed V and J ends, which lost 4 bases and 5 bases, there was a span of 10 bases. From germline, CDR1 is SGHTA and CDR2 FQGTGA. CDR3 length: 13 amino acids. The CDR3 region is CASSSVNKDTQYF. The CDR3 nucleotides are TGTGCCAGCAGCTCCGTAAACAAAGATACGCAGTATTTT.